One and the same sample provided the 5 T cell receptor beta chains below, sequenced in a study of T cell repertoires and HLA-DP antigens. Their specific antigens are unknown. The method was immunoSEQ multiplex PCR; TCRdb's version includes in-frame clones alone and lacks a portion of them. This sample yields some 110,000 clones, of which 80% to 95% are seen a single time; around 0.3% belongs to the top ten. The specimen sequenced was CD4+ T cells from PBMCs. The receptors shown here come from a young woman in good health and CMV-seronegative.

The J gene is TRBJ2-7, the V gene TRBV7-6, with a tentative D call TRBD2 (6 bases). The germline V gene encodes CDR1 SGHVS and CDR2 FNYEAQ. This CDR3 is 15 amino acids long. The germline V and J ends were trimmed by 5 bases and 0 bases, with 14 bases remaining between them. CDR3 sequence reads: CASSPRDGSSYEQYV. As DNA, the CDR3 is TGTGCCAGCAGCCCCCGTGACGGGAGCTCCTACGAGCAGTACGTC.

The gene calls are TRBV4-3 and TRBJ1-6; 10 bases agree with TRBD1. CDR1 is LGHNA and CDR2 is YSLEER in the germline V gene. V shed 4 bases, J shed 10 bases, and the junction held 7 bases outside the gene matches. The CDR3 has 15 amino acids. The CDR3 is CASSRNGQGGSPLHF. CDR3 nucleotides: TGCGCCAGCAGCCGCAATGGACAGGGGGGCTCACCCCTCCACTTT.

The chain combines TRBV6-6 with TRBJ1-2; D is possibly TRBD1 (6 bases). Trimming shortened V by 11 bases and J by 2 bases, and 15 bases separated the two germline ends. The CDR3 runs to 13 residues. Germline V gene lookup returns CDR1 MNHNY and CDR2 SVGAGI (reference sequence). CDR3 in amino acids: CALRVGGNYGYTF. CDR3 bases: TGTGCCCTCAGAGTGGGGGGCAACTATGGCTACACCTTC.

The chain has TRBV7-9 and TRBJ1-3; TRBD1 matches 7 bases. Germline V gene data show CDR1 as SEHNR and CDR2 as FQNEAQ (reference sequence). V shed 5 bases, J shed 6 bases, and the junction held 7 bases outside the gene matches. This CDR3 contains 14 residues. This CDR3 reads CASSDTGDSNTIYF. The DNA of the CDR3 is TGTGCCAGCAGCGATACAGGGGACTCAAACACCATATATTTT.

CDR3 sequence: CATSRDLGQRLAYNEQFF. The CDR3 nucleotides are TGTGCCACCAGCAGAGATCTGGGACAACGGCTAGCCTACAATGAGCAGTTCTTC. V and J are TRBV15 and TRBJ2-1, with TRBD1 as a possible D gene (6 bases). The CDR3 runs 18 residues. CDR1 LNHNV and CDR2 YYDKDF come from the germline V gene (reference sequence). Trimming cost V 0 bases and J 2 bases, with 17 bases left between them.